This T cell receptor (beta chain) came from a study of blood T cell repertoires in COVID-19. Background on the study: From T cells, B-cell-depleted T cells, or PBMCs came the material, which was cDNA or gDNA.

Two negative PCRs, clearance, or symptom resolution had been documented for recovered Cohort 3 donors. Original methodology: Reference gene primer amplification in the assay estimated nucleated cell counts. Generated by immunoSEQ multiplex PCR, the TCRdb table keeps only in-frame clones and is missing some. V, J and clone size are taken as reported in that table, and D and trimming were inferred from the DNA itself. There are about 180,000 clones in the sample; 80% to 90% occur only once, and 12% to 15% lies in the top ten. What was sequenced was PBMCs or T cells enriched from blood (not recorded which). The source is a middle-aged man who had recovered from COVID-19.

CDR3 bases: TGTGCCAGCAGCCAACTCTACGAGCAGTACTTC. It yields the protein CASSQLYEQYF. The V and J genes are TRBV14 and TRBJ2-7; D call uncertain. Trimming cost V 2 bases and J 3 bases, with 2 bases left between them. Germline CDR1 reads SGHDN; CDR2 reads FVKESK. CDR3 size: 11 residues.